This entry is about one T cell receptor beta chain. Its antigen is not identified. This sample is drawn from a study of cytomegalovirus exposure and HLA in healthy donors. Germline V CDR1 and CDR2: ENHRY, SYGVKD. Trimming took 11 bases from V and 3 from J, leaving 14 bases between them. The CDR3 spans 12 residues. PCR amplification relied on 60 Vbeta primers (plus 13 Jbeta primers). Data came from immunoSEQ multiplex PCR; TCRdb stores just in-frame clones and leaves some out. The data show 63,000 or so clones, around three quarters seen once. Broader study findings: The likely origin of a cluster of highly shared sequence variants was a sequencing artifact. In vitro work confirmed that a few CMV-associated chains recognize CMV antigens.

The receptor was isolated from a woman in her 30s in good health and CMV-seronegative. Sequences were obtained from PBMCs. The rearrangement uses TRBV10-3 and TRBJ2-7, with D perhaps TRBD1 (5 bases). The CDR3 coding sequence is TGTGCCGCCAACACAGGCAGCTACGAGCAGTACTTC. Its protein is CAANTGSYEQYF.